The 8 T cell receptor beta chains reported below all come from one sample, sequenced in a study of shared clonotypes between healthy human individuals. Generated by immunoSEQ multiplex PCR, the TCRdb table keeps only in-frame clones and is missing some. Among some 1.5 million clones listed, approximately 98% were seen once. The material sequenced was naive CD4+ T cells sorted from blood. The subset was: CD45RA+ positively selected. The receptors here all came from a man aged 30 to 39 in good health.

CDR3 region: CASTTGVGTDTQYF. CDR3 coding DNA: TGTGCCAGCACGACGGGAGTAGGCACAGATACGCAGTATTTT. The genes are TRBV9 and TRBJ2-3; maybe TRBD2 (6 bases). The CDR3 is 14 amino acids. Germline V gene sequence: CDR1 SGDLS, CDR2 YYNGEE. Trimming removed 6 bases at V and 1 base at J, with 12 bases between.

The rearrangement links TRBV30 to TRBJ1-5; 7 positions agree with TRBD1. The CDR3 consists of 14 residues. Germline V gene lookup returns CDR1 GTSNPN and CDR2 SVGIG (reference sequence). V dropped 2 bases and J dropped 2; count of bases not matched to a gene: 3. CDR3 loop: CAWSFTGGNQPQHF. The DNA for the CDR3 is TGTGCCTGGAGTTTTACAGGGGGCAATCAGCCCCAGCATTTT.

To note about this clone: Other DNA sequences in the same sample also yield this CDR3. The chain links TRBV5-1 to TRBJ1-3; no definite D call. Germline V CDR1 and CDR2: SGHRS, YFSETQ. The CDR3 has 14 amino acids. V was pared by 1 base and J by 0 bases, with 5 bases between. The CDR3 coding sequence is TGCGCCAGCAGCTTGCAGAGCTCTGGAAACACCATATATTTT. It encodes CASSLQSSGNTIYF.

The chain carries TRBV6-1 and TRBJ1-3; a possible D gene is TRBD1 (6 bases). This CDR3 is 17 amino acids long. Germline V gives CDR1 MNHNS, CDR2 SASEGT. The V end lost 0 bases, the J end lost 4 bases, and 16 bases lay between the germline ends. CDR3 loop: CASSEALGQRFGNTIYF. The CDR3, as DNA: TGTGCCAGCAGTGAAGCCCTTGGACAGCGATTCGGAAACACCATATATTTT.

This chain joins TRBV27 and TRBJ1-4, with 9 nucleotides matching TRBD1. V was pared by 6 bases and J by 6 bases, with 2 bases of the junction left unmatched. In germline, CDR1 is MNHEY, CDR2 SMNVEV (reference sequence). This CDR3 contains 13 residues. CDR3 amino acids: CASSRTGDEKLFF. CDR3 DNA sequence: TGTGCCAGCAGCAGGACAGGGGATGAAAAACTGTTTTTT.

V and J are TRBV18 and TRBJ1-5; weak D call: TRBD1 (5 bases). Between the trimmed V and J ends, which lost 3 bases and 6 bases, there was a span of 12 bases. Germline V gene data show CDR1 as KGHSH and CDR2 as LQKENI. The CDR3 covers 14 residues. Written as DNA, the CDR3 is TGTGCCAGCTCACCGCAACAACAGGCTCAGCCCCAGCATTTT. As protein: CASSPQQQAQPQHF. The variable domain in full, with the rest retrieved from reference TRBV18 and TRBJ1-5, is NAGVMQNPRHLVRRRGQEARLRCSPMKGHSHVYWYRQLPEEGLKFMVYLQKENIIDESGMPKERFSAEFPKEGPSILRIQQVVRGDSAAYFCASSPQQQAQPQHFGDGTRLSIL.

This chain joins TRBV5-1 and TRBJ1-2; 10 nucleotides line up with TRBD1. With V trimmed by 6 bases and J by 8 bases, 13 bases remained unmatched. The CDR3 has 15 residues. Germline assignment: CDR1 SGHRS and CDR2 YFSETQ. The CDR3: CASTNKTGGAGGYTF. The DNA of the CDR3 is TGCGCCAGCACGAATAAGACAGGGGGCGCGGGCGGCTACACCTTC.

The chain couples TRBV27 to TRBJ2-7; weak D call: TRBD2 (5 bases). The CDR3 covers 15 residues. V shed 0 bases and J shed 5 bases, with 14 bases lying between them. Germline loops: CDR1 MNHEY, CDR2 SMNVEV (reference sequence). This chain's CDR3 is CASSLSWTDANEQYF. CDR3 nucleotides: TGTGCCAGCAGTTTATCGTGGACTGACGCAAACGAGCAGTACTTC.